This paragraph covers one T cell receptor (beta chain) sequence. Its antigen is undetermined. These data come from a study of CD4 T cells in relation to SARS-CoV-2 and coronaviruses. Study context: Controls used an HIV-1 Nef peptide pool or no peptide. General study results and limits: Roughly 65% of donors had memory CD4+ clonotypes crossrecognizing SARS-CoV-2 and common cold coronavirus spike.

Here immunoSEQ multiplex PCR was the method, and the copy in TCRdb shows in-frame clones only, minus some. This repertoire shows approximately 19,000 clones, 65% to 85% found once; its top ten account for approximately 16%. The CDR3 loop spans 14 amino acids. Germline V gene data show CDR1 as LGHNT and CDR2 as FRNRAP. V lost 9 bases and J 4 bases, leaving 17 bases between the germline ends. CD4+ T cells from unexposed donors were obtained before the COVID-19 pandemic (2011-2018). CD4+ T cells were isolated from the cells after around 10 days of culture. Unexposed-donor CD4+ T cells were probed with SARS-CoV-2 S/N and four cold-coronavirus spikes, cells permitting. On days 3 and 7, cultures got half fresh IL-2 medium.

The receptor comes from a human donor in good health. The chain joins TRBV12-5 to TRBJ2-3; tentatively, D is TRBD2 (5 bases). Sequencing was performed on CD4+ T cells from PBMCs, cultured in vitro. CDR3: CASQPRGKADTQYF. CDR3 DNA: TGTGCTAGCCAACCCCGGGGAAAGGCAGATACGCAGTATTTT.